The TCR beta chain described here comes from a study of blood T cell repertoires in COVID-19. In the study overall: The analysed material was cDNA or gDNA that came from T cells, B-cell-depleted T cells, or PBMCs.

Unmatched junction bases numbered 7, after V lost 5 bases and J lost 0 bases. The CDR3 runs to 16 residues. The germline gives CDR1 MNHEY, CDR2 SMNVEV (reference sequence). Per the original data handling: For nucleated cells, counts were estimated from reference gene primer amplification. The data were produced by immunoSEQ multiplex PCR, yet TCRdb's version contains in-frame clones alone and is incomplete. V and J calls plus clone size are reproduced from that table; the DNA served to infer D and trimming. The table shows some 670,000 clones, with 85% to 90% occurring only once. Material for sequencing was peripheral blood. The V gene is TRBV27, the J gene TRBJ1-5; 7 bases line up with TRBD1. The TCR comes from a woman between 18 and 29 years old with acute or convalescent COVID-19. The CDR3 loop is CASSLTGALSNQPQHF. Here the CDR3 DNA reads TGTGCCAGCAGTCTCACAGGGGCCCTTAGCAATCAGCCCCAGCATTTT.